The 26 T cell receptor beta chains below were found in one sample sequenced in a study of Ad26.COV2.S vaccination and SARS-CoV-2 variants. As for treatment: some 20 received Ad26.COV2.S at low or high dose, single or two shots; about 5 received placebo; per-sample allocation not given. Sampling took place 63 days after the first vaccine or placebo injection. Sequenced by immunoSEQ multiplex PCR; TCRdb stores in-frame clones only, minus some. The table includes about 320,000 clones, approximately 80% detected once. The sample here was peripheral blood, taken in a trial of Ad26.COV2.S vaccine versus placebo. Every receptor here comes from a person between 18 and 65 years old who received the Ad26.COV2.S COVID-19 vaccine or a placebo.

About this clone: This CDR3 is also generated by other DNA sequences in the sample. The chain couples TRBV5-1 to TRBJ2-2; D is unresolved. The V gene lost 0 bases and the J gene lost 6 bases, with 9 bases spanning the gap. Germline values: CDR1 SGHRS, CDR2 YFSETQ. This CDR3 has 14 amino acids. The CDR3 reads CASSLEGNPGELFF. As DNA, the CDR3 is TGCGCCAGCAGCTTGGAAGGTAATCCCGGGGAGCTGTTTTTT.

The chain has TRBV6-5 and TRBJ2-1, with D possibly being TRBD1 or TRBD2 (5 bases each). Germline V CDR1 and CDR2: MNHEY, SVGAGI. Trimming left V 0 bases short and J 5 bases short, with 11 bases between. CDR3 size: 15 residues. For the CDR3, the DNA is TGTGCCAGCAGTTACTCGAGCCTGGGGGACAATGAGCAGTTCTTC. Protein product: CASSYSSLGDNEQFF.

The chain carries TRBV10-3 and TRBJ2-5, with TRBD1 matching over 9 bases. Germline V gene data show CDR1 as ENHRY and CDR2 as SYGVKD. Trimming at V came to 4 bases and at J to 5 bases, leaving 17 bases not matched to a gene. This CDR3 has 18 residues. CDR3 sequence: CAISGIRVWDRAPETQYF. In DNA, the CDR3 is TGTGCCATCAGTGGGATCAGGGTTTGGGACAGGGCTCCGGAGACCCAGTACTTC.

This rearrangement joins TRBV5-1 to TRBJ1-2; no reliable D call. The V and J ends lost 0 bases and 4 bases respectively, with 7 bases between them. The CDR3 is made up of 13 amino acids. Germline CDR1 SGHRS, CDR2 YFSETQ. Written as DNA, the CDR3 is TGCGCCAGCAGCTTGGATCACCCCTATGGCTACACCTTC. It translates to CASSLDHPYGYTF.

The rearrangement joins TRBV29-1 to TRBJ2-1; the match to TRBD1 covers 10 bases. Trimming at V came to 6 bases and at J to 3 bases, leaving 5 bases not matched to a gene. The CDR3 is 14 amino acids. Per germline, CDR1 SQVTM and CDR2 ANQGSEA. CDR3 protein: CSVIRDRGYNEQFF. The DNA for the CDR3 is TGCAGCGTGATAAGGGACAGGGGCTACAATGAGCAGTTCTTC.

The genes are TRBV19 and TRBJ1-1; D is uncertain. The CDR3 has 17 amino acids. Trimming took 0 bases from V and 0 from J, leaving 14 bases between them. Per germline, CDR1 LNHDA and CDR2 SQIVND (reference sequence). The chain's CDR3 is CASSIDGPSWMNTEAFF. CDR3 nucleotide sequence: TGTGCCAGTAGTATAGATGGACCTTCTTGGATGAACACTGAAGCTTTCTTT.

V gene TRBV30 combines with J gene TRBJ2-3; 10 nucleotides align to TRBD2. Germline trimming cut 0 bases from V and 2 bases from J; bases unmatched to any gene: 2. The CDR3 covers 15 residues. CDR1 and CDR2 (germline): GTSNPN, SVGIG (reference sequence). This chain's CDR3 is CAWSVLAGYTDTQYF. The CDR3 nucleotides read TGTGCCTGGAGTGTACTAGCGGGGTACACAGATACGCAGTATTTT.

This rearrangement joins TRBV7-2 to TRBJ1-2; 7 positions agree with TRBD1. J lost 4 bases, V lost 6 bases, and 8 bases had no gene match. The CDR3 is 14 residues long. Germline CDR1 is SGHTA and CDR2 is FQGNSA. CDR3 nucleotide sequence: TGTGCCAGCAGGCCGACAGGGTTTTCCTATGGCTACACCTTC. This codes for CASRPTGFSYGYTF.

CDR3 nucleotides: TGCGCCAGCAGACATGACAGCAATCAGCCCCAGCATTTT. It encodes CASRHDSNQPQHF. The V gene is TRBV5-1, the J gene TRBJ1-5; D not resolved. V lost 5 bases to trimming and J lost 1 base, with 7 bases between them. The length of the CDR3 is 13 residues. The germline gives CDR1 SGHRS, CDR2 YFSETQ.

This clone has a single count. This chain joins TRBV2 and TRBJ2-7; 8 bases fit TRBD1. With V trimmed by 10 bases and J by 2 bases, 7 bases remained unmatched. This CDR3 spans 13 amino acids. Germline lookup yields CDR1 SNHLY and CDR2 FYNNEI. The CDR3 bases are TGTGCCATCCGGGACAGGCGAACCTACGAGCAGTACTTC. Translation: CAIRDRRTYEQYF.

The genes are TRBV5-8 and TRBJ1-2; D call uncertain. This CDR3 is 13 amino acids long. V gave up 6 bases and J gave up 5 bases, with 14 bases separating them. Germline V gene data show CDR1 as SGHTS and CDR2 as YDEGEE. The CDR3: CASTPRINYGYTF. The CDR3 nucleotides read TGTGCCAGCACCCCTAGGATTAATTATGGCTACACCTTC.

The chain links TRBV5-1 to TRBJ1-1; weak D call: TRBD1 (5 bases). V lost 4 bases to trimming and J lost 4 bases, with 17 bases between them. This CDR3 spans 15 amino acids. Germline loops: CDR1 SGHRS, CDR2 YFSETQ. The chain's CDR3 is CASSENPGGSTEAFF. CDR3 nucleotides: TGCGCCAGCAGCGAAAACCCCGGGGGTAGCACTGAAGCTTTCTTT.

The V gene is TRBV7-2, the J gene TRBJ1-1; no definite D call. V gave up 6 bases and J gave up 6 bases, with 8 bases separating them. CDR3 length equals 11 residues. Germline CDR1 reads SGHTA; CDR2 reads FQGNSA. This CDR3 is CASSRRAEAFF. The DNA for the CDR3 is TGTGCCAGCAGTAGAAGGGCTGAAGCTTTCTTT.

This chain uses TRBV5-8 with TRBJ1-4; D gene unclear. Germline V gene data show CDR1 as SGHTS and CDR2 as YDEGEE. V gave up 0 bases and J gave up 0 bases, with 6 bases separating them. The CDR3 length is 15 residues. CDR3 loop: CASSLAGTTNEKLFF. The DNA of the CDR3 is TGTGCCAGCAGCTTGGCCGGGACAACTAATGAAAAACTGTTTTTT.

The V gene is TRBV24-1, the J gene TRBJ2-3, with 8 bases fitting TRBD1. V lost 3 bases to trimming and J lost 0 bases; unmatched junction nucleotides: 7. From germline, CDR1 is KGHDR and CDR2 SFDVKD. CDR3 length: 17 amino acids. The CDR3 DNA sequence: TGTGCCACCAGTGATGTCACAGGGGGGTTAAGCACAGATACGCAGTATTTT. Encoded protein: CATSDVTGGLSTDTQYF.

This sequence joins TRBV6-6 and TRBJ1-5; 9 bases align to TRBD1. Germline-derived CDR1 and CDR2 are MNHNY and SVGAGI (reference sequence). Trimming at V came to 4 bases and at J to 4 bases, leaving 2 bases not matched to a gene. The length of the CDR3 is 14 residues. CDR3 bases: TGTGCCAGCAGTTGGGACAGGGTTAATCAGCCCCAGCATTTT. Translated, it gives CASSWDRVNQPQHF.

This clone was seen only a few times. The chain carries TRBV4-2 and TRBJ2-2; D is unclear. CDR3 length: 15 residues. Germline V CDR1 and CDR2: LGHNA, YNFKEQ. Trimming removed 4 bases at V and 0 bases at J, with 9 bases between. CDR3 protein: CASSRDTANTGELFF. In DNA, the CDR3 is TGTGCCAGCAGCCGAGATACTGCGAACACCGGGGAGCTGTTTTTT.

V and J are TRBV2 and TRBJ2-2; 12 nucleotides line up with TRBD2. This CDR3 is built from 18 residues. The germline V gene encodes CDR1 SNHLY and CDR2 FYNNEI. V lost 6 bases and J lost 1; bases outside the gene matches: 9. DNA for the CDR3: TGTGCCAGCAGGATACGACTAGCGGGGGCCTTGAACACCGGGGAGCTGTTTTTT. Translation gives CASRIRLAGALNTGELFF. The full variable domain, its missing parts supplied by reference TRBV2 and TRBJ2-2, is EPEVTQTPSHQVTQMGQEVILRCVPISNHLYFYWYRQILGQKVEFLVSFYNNEISEKSEIFDDQFSVERPDGSNFTLKIRSTKLEDSAMYFCASRIRLAGALNTGELFFGEGSRLTVL.

The gene calls are TRBV4-2 and TRBJ2-5, with TRBD2 matching over 11 bases. Per the germline V gene, CDR1 is LGHNA and CDR2 is YNFKEQ. This CDR3 region has 17 residues. Germline trimming cut 4 bases from V and 0 bases from J; bases unmatched to any gene: 7. The DNA of the CDR3 is TGTGCCAGCAGCCCCGAGCCGGGACTAGCGGACCAAGAGACCCAGTACTTC. As protein: CASSPEPGLADQETQYF.

This chain connects TRBV28 to TRBJ1-5; maybe TRBD1 (6 bases). The length of the CDR3 is 15 residues. Trimming shortened V by 2 bases and J by 1 base, and 9 bases separated the two germline ends. The V gene's germline CDR1 is MDHEN and CDR2 SYDVKM. CDR3 sequence: CASSLRGASNQPQHF. CDR3 nucleotides: TGTGCCAGCAGTTTACGGGGGGCAAGCAATCAGCCCCAGCATTTT.

This chain joins TRBV9 and TRBJ2-2, with D perhaps TRBD1 (5 bases). The length of the CDR3 is 20 residues. CDR1 SGDLS and CDR2 YYNGEE come from the germline V gene. The germline V and J ends were trimmed by 1 base and 0 bases, with 22 bases remaining between them. This CDR3 reads CASSVLSRNIGAANTGELFF. The CDR3 nucleotides are TGTGCCAGCAGCGTATTGTCCCGAAATATTGGGGCCGCGAACACCGGGGAGCTGTTTTTT.

This chain uses TRBV7-9 with TRBJ1-1; no firm D call. This CDR3 comprises 13 residues. V lost 3 bases, J lost 2 bases, and 7 bases lay in between. The germline gives CDR1 SEHNR, CDR2 FQNEAQ (reference sequence). The CDR3 reads CASSLNINTEAFF. The CDR3 DNA sequence: TGTGCCAGCAGCTTGAACATTAACACTGAAGCTTTCTTT.

V usage is TRBV11-1 and J usage is TRBJ1-1; no firm D call. Germline V gene lookup returns CDR1 SGHAT and CDR2 FQDESV (reference sequence). The CDR3 loop spans 13 amino acids. Trimming pared 1 base from V and 4 bases from J, leaving 7 bases between. CDR3 in amino acids: CASSLDPLTEAFF. CDR3 sequence (DNA): TGTGCCAGCAGCTTAGACCCCCTCACTGAAGCTTTCTTT.

The gene calls are TRBV19 and TRBJ2-3, with no clear D. The CDR3 covers 15 residues. Trimming removed 5 bases from V and 5 bases from J, with 17 bases in between. The V gene's germline CDR1 is LNHDA and CDR2 SQIVND (reference sequence). The CDR3 DNA is TGTGCCAGTAGTCGAAGAGCCCTGGGCGTAGATACGCAGTATTTT. Translated: CASSRRALGVDTQYF.

The chain is built from TRBV4-2 and TRBJ2-2; maybe TRBD2 (5 bases). The CDR3 is made up of 14 amino acids. From germline, CDR1 is LGHNA and CDR2 YNFKEQ. Trimming left V 4 bases short and J 7 bases short, with 13 bases between. The CDR3 nucleotides are TGTGCCAGCAGCCGCGTAGGAGGAGTCGGGGAGCTGTTTTTT. As protein: CASSRVGGVGELFF.

The chain uses TRBV5-1 and TRBJ2-3, with a tentative D call TRBD2 (6 bases). The CDR3 consists of 14 residues. Trimming removed 4 bases at V and 3 bases at J, with 12 bases between. Germline assignment: CDR1 SGHRS and CDR2 YFSETQ. CDR3 residues: CASSRVEGTDTQYF. CDR3 nucleotide sequence: TGCGCCAGCAGCAGGGTGGAGGGTACAGATACGCAGTATTTT.